The entry below describes one T cell receptor (beta chain). This clone's antigen is unknown. Per-base qualities were not stored, and no clone one base away is much larger. The sample comes from a study of CD8 T cells in Susac syndrome (dated by TCRdb to the late 2010s). The study in broad terms: Whether CD8+ T cell activation and differentiation in Susac syndrome was antigen driven was tested using repertoire sequencing. The clonality of the CD8+ T cell repertoire was compared across over 9 healthy donors, some 14 Susac syndrome patients and 15 multiple sclerosis patients.

What the authors observed across the whole study: The number of individuals in the TCR sequencing and HLA analysis was recognized as being relatively small.

RNA was extracted using the RNeasy kit, and about 0.45 to 1 microgram was reverse transcribed with random hexamers. TCR beta CDR3 regions were amplified with the immunoSEQ multiplex PCR assay covering 54 Vbeta and 13 Jbeta segments. Bias from PCR amplification was corrected by using a synthetic template baseline for primer optimization and for computational correction. As for the original processing: Reads were annotated to V, D and J genes according to IMGT and were analyzed with immunoSEQ Analyzer, with only productive sequences retained. Clonality was calculated as one minus the Shannon entropy normalized by log2 of the number of productive unique sequences. For each patient and control, public and private clones were evaluated within the 100 most prevalent clones. Susac-specific clones were defined as absent from healthy and MS cohorts, about 1,000 published viral clones and other ImmuneACCESS disease sequences. TCRdb reprocessed the public reads (quality trimming at Q25 with fastp, clone calling with MiXCR) and kept in-frame beta chains. Each entry is one CDR3 protein sequence, shown with its most common DNA and genes. The V and J calls shown here were made by TCRdb, not taken from the authors' results. The sample table contains hundreds of thousands of distinct CDR3 sequences; only one count was recorded for 85% to 90% of them. Together, the top ten hold approximately 0.12% of the sample.

Peripheral blood CD8+ and CD4+ T cells from healthy donors, Susac syndrome patients and multiple sclerosis patients were profiled by high-throughput TCR beta sequencing. The multiple sclerosis controls were treatment-naive patients who had stable or active relapsing-remitting disease and met the revised McDonald criteria. Bulk CD8+ and CD4+ T cells were purified by magnetic negative isolation, whereas CD8+ TEMRA cells were enriched by FACS. Blood was collected in EDTA tubes and processed within 24 hours, with PBMCs isolated through density gradient centrifugation. PBMCs intended for TCR sequencing were cryopreserved in liquid nitrogen and thawed later in a water bath at 37 degrees C. A purity of at least 90% was achieved for sorted or isolated CD4+, CD8+ and CD8+ TEMRA cells. Trimming accounts for 8 bases at V and 0 bases at J, while the number of junction bases matched to no gene is 8. The CDR3 numbers 15 residues from cysteine through phenylalanine. Just CDR3 DNA is preserved here, 45 bases in frame from base 1. The germline V gene (reference sequence) provides CDR1 GTSNPN and CDR2 SVGIG.

The V and J genes are TRBV30 and TRBJ2-1, with TRBD2 identical over 9 junction bases. Material: CD8+ T cells from PBMCs. The sequence derives from a human donor with multiple sclerosis. This receptor has the CDR3 CALGRGRASYNEQFF. The nucleotides read TGTGCCCTGGGCCGCGGGAGGGCCTCCTACAATGAGCAGTTCTTC.